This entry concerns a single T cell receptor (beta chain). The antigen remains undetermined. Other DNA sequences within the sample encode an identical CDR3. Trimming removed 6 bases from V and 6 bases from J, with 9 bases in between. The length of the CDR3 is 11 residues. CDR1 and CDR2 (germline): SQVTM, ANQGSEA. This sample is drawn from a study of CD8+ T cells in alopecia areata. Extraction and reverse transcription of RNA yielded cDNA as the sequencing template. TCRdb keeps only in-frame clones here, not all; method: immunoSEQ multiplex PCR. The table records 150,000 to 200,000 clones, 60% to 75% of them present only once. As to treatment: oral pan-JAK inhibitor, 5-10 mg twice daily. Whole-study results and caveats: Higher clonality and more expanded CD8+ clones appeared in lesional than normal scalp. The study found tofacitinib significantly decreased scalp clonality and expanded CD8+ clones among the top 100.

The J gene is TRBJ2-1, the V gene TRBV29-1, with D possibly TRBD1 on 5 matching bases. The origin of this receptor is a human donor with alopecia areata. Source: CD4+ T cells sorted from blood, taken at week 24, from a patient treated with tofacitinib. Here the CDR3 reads CSVDSFNEQFF. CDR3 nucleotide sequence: TGCAGCGTCGACAGTTTCAATGAGCAGTTCTTC.